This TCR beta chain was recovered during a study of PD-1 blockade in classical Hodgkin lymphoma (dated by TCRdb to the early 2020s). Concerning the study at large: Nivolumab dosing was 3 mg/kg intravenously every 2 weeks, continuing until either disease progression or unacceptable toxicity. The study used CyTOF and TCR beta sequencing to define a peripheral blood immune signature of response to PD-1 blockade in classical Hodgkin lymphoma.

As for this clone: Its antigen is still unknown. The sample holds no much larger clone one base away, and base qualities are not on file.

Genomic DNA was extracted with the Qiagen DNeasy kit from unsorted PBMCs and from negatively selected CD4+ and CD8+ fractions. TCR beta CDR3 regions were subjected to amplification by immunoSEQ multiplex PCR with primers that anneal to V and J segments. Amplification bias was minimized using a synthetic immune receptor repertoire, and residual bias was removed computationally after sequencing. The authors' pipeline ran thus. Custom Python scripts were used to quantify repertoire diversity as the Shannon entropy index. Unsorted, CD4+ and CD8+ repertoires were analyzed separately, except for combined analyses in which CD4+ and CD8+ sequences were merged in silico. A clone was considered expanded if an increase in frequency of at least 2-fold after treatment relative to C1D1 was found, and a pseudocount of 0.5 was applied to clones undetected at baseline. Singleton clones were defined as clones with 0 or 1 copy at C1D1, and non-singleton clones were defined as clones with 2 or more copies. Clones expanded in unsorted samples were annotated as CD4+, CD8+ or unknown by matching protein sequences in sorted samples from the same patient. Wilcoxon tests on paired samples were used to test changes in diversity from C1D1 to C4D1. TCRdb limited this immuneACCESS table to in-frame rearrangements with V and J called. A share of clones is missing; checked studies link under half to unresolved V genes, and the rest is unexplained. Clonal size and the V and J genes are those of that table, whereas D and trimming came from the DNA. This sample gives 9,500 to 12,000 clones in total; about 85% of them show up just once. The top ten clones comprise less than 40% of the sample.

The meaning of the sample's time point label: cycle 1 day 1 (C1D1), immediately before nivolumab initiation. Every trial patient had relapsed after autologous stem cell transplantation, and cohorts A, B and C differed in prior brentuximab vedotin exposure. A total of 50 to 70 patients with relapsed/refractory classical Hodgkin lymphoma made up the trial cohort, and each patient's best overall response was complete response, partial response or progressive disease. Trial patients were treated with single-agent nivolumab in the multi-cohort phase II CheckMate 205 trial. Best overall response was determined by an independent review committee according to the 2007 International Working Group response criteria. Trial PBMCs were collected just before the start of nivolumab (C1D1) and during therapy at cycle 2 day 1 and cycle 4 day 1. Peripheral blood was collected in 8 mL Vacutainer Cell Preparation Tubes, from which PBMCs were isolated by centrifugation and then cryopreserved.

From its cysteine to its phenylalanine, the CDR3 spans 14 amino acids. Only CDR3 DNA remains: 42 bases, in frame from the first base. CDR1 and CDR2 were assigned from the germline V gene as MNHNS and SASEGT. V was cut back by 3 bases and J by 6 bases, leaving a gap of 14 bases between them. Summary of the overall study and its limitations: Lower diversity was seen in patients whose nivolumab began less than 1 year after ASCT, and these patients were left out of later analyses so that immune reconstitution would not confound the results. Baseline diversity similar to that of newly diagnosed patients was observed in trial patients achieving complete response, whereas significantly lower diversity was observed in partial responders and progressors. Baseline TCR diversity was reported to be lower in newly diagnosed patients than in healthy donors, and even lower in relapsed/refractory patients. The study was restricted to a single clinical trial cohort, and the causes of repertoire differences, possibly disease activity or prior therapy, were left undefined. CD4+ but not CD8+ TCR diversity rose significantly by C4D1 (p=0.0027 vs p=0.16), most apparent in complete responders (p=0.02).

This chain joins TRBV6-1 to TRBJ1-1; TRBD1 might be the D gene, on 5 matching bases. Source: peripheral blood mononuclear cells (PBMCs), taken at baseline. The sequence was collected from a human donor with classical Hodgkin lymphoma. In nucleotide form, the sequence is TGTGCCAGCAGTGAGCAGGGTTTCAGCCCTGAAGCTTTCTTT. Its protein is CASSEQGFSPEAFF.